This T cell receptor (beta chain) was found in a study of blood T cell repertoires in COVID-19. Across the whole study: Researchers got acute and convalescent COVID-19 samples from the United States, Italy and Spain.

Authors' data handling: By means of reference gene primer amplification, nucleated cell counts were estimated. Clones were sequenced by immunoSEQ multiplex PCR, and TCRdb holds only the in-frame ones, with some missing. The V and J calls and clone size come from that table; D and trimming were worked out from the DNA. The table lists 40,000 or so clones, around 85% of them singletons, with roughly 9.9% in the top ten. Sequenced material: peripheral blood. The sequence was collected from a human donor in a cohort sampled during active COVID-19.

DNA for the CDR3: TGTGCCAGCAGTGGACCTCAGGGCTATAGCAATCAGCCCCAGCATTTT. It translates to CASSGPQGYSNQPQHF. The rearrangement uses TRBV6-2 or TRBV6-3 and TRBJ1-5, with TRBD1 as a possible D gene (5 bases). This CDR3 is built from 16 residues. V gave up 5 bases and J gave up 0 bases, with 14 bases separating them. The germline CDR1 and CDR2 sequences are MNHEY and SVGEGT.